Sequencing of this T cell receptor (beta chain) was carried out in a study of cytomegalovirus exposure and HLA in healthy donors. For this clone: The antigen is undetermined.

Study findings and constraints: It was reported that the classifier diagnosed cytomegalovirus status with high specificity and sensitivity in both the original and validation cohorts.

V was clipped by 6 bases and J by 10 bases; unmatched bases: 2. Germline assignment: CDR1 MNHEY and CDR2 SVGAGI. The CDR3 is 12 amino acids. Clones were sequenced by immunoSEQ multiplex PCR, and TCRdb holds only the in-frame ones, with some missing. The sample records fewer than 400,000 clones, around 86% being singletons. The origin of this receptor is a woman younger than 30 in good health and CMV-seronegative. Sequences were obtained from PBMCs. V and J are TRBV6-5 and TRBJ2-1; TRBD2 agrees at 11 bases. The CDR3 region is CASRGTSGEQFF. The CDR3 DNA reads TGTGCCAGCAGGGGGACTAGCGGAGAGCAGTTCTTC.